A single T cell receptor (beta chain) is shown here with its context. Its antigen is still unknown. Looked up from germline, CDR1 is SGHAT and CDR2 is FQNNGV. The CDR3 contains 13 residues. V was clipped by 5 bases and J by 2 bases, with 8 bases between them. The record originates from a study of beta chain features in type 1 diabetes. The overall study: Healthy donors and patients had similar age, gender and cell yields. Whole-study results and caveats: Patients and controls would be equally affected if PCR favored shorter templates. Any HLA type influence on TCRB rearrangement was left unresolved here.

The investigators reverse transcribed all of the isolated RNA, so they sequenced expressed TCRB transcripts. Profiling relied on immunoSEQ multiplex PCR, and the TCRdb table lists in-frame clones only, not all of them. Counted here are fewer than 350,000 clones, 8% occurring once; the ten biggest clones make up roughly 0.94%. The chain couples TRBV11-2 to TRBJ2-3, with TRBD1 as a possible D gene (5 bases). The sequenced sample was central memory CD4+ T cells from blood. This sequence was found in a woman between 18 and 29 years old in good health. This chain's CDR3 is CASSPGITDTQYF. The DNA for the CDR3 is TGTGCCAGCAGCCCAGGGATCACAGATACGCAGTATTTT.